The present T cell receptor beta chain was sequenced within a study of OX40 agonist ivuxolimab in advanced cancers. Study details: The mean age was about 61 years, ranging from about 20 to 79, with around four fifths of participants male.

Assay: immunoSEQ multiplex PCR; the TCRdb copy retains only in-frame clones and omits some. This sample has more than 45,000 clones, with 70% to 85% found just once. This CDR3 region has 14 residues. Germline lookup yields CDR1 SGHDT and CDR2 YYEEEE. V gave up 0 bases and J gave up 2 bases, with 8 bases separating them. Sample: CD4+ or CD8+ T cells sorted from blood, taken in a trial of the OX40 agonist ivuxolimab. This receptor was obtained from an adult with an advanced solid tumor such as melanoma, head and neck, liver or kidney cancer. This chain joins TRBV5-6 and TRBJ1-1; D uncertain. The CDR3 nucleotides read TGTGCCAGCAGCTTGGGGGTTTTCAACACTGAAGCTTTCTTT. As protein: CASSLGVFNTEAFF.